The 16 T cell receptor beta chains presented below share a single source sample, sequenced in a study of blood T cell repertoires in COVID-19. TCRdb keeps only in-frame clones here, not all; method: immunoSEQ multiplex PCR. This sample has approximately 260,000 clones; about 89% occur once, and the top ten carry approximately 2%. The sample was PBMCs or T cells enriched from blood (not recorded which). The source of these receptors is a woman younger than 35 who had recovered from COVID-19.

The sample holds one count of this clone. The chain couples TRBV28 to TRBJ2-7, with D tentatively TRBD1 (5 bases). Germline V gene sequence: CDR1 MDHEN, CDR2 SYDVKM. The CDR3 length is 13 residues. V was shortened by 7 bases and J by 9 bases, with 19 bases between the two germline ends. CDR3 protein: CASTPGPTTRQYF. The CDR3 DNA reads as TGTGCCAGCACCCCAGGGCCAACAACGAGGCAGTACTTC.

The CDR3 DNA sequence: TGTGCCAGCAGCCGTGGGGGGGTCGCCTACGAGCAGTACTTC. Its translation is CASSRGGVAYEQYF. The genes are TRBV3-1 (or the pseudogene TRBV3-2) and TRBJ2-7; the match to TRBD2 covers 7 bases. Germline assignment: CDR1 LGHDT and CDR2 YNNKEL (reference sequence). CDR3 length: 14 amino acids. The V and J ends lost 4 bases and 2 bases, in that order; junction bases with no gene match: 5.

The CDR3 DNA reads as TGTGCCAGCTCACCAGCCGGCAGGGTCTATAATTCACCCCTCCACTTT. This sequence encodes CASSPAGRVYNSPLHF. The chain employs TRBV18 and TRBJ1-6; tentative D call: TRBD1 (5 bases). The germline CDR1 and CDR2 sequences are KGHSH and LQKENI. This CDR3 region has 16 residues. Trimming removed 2 bases from V and 3 bases from J, with 11 bases in between.

V gene TRBV5-1 combines with J gene TRBJ1-1, with 8 bases that match TRBD1. V dropped 4 bases and J dropped 2; count of bases not matched to a gene: 22. The V gene's germline CDR1 is SGHRS and CDR2 YFSETQ. This CDR3 is 20 amino acids long. CDR3 loop: CASSGWTGRGQALSNTEAFF. CDR3 coding DNA: TGCGCCAGCAGCGGCTGGACAGGCCGGGGACAGGCACTATCTAACACTGAAGCTTTCTTT.

This sequence joins TRBV20-1 and TRBJ2-3; 14 nucleotides line up with TRBD2. This CDR3 spans 18 amino acids. Germline CDR1 is DFQATT and CDR2 is SNEGSKA (reference sequence). Trimming cost V 3 bases and J 1 base; bases outside gene matches: 9. The CDR3 DNA sequence: TGCAGTGCTAGTATTTCCCCGGGACTAGCGGGGGGCACAGATACGCAGTATTTT. Protein sequence: CSASISPGLAGGTDTQYF.

This sequence joins TRBV7-8 and TRBJ2-3; D is perhaps TRBD1 (6 bases). The CDR3 runs to 14 residues. CDR1 and CDR2 (germline): SGHVS, FQNEAQ. Trimming pared 5 bases from V and 0 bases from J, leaving 9 bases between. CDR3 residues: CASSNRVSTDTQYF. For the CDR3, the DNA is TGTGCCAGCAGCAACAGGGTGAGCACAGATACGCAGTATTTT. Drawing the rest from reference TRBV7-8 and TRBJ2-3, the complete variable domain is GAGVSQSPRYKVAKRGQDVALRCDPISGHVSLFWYQQALGQGPEFLTYFQNEAQLDKSGLPSDRFFAERPEGSVSTLKIQRTQQEDSAVYLCASSNRVSTDTQYFGPGTRLTVL.

This chain joins TRBV11-1 and TRBJ2-1; the match to TRBD2 covers 9 bases. Germline assignment: CDR1 SGHAT and CDR2 FQDESV (reference sequence). V dropped 3 bases and J dropped 3; count of bases not matched to a gene: 3. CDR3 size: 15 residues. CDR3 nucleotide sequence: TGTGCCAGCAGCTTTCCTAGCGGGATCTACAATGAGCAGTTCTTC. Amino acid sequence: CASSFPSGIYNEQFF. The variable domain in full, with the rest retrieved from reference TRBV11-1 and TRBJ2-1, is EAEVAQSPRYKITEKSQAVAFWCDPISGHATLYWYRQILGQGPELLVQFQDESVVDDSQLPKDRFSAERLKGVDSTLKIQPAELGDSAMYLCASSFPSGIYNEQFFGPGTRLTVL.

The rearrangement uses TRBV1 and TRBJ1-5. TRBV1 is a known pseudogene. The CDR3 is made up of 12 amino acids. The CDR3 loop is CTSSQVRQPQHF. The DNA of the CDR3 is TGCACCAGCAGCCAAGTGCGTCAGCCCCAGCATTTT.

For the CDR3, the DNA is TGTGCCAGCTCACCAGGCCAGGGGTTGTTCAATCAGCCCCAGCATTTT. This sequence encodes CASSPGQGLFNQPQHF. The V call is TRBV18, the J call TRBJ1-5, with D possibly being TRBD1 (6 bases). V was cut by 2 bases and J by 3 bases, with 14 bases left in between. CDR1 KGHSH and CDR2 LQKENI come from the germline V gene. This CDR3 has 16 residues.

The gene calls are TRBV9 and TRBJ1-2, with 7 bases that match TRBD1. Germline CDR1 and CDR2: SGDLS and YYNGEE. The CDR3 has 13 residues. Germline trimming cut 3 bases from V and 4 bases from J; bases unmatched to any gene: 3. The CDR3 DNA is TGTGCCAGCAGCGCCGGACAGGTCTATGGCTACACCTTC. Encoded protein: CASSAGQVYGYTF.

The chain links TRBV27 to TRBJ2-7; D may be TRBD2 (6 bases). V lost 3 bases, J lost 4 bases, and 13 bases lay in between. This CDR3 is built from 14 residues. Germline V lookup: CDR1 MNHEY, CDR2 SMNVEV (reference sequence). In DNA, the CDR3 is TGTGCCAGCAGTTTTGACGGGGGAAGGTACGAGCAGTACTTC. Encoded protein: CASSFDGGRYEQYF.

This chain joins TRBV4-3 and TRBJ2-7; 11 nucleotides agree with TRBD1. J was trimmed by 4 bases and V by 1 base; bases with no gene match: 3. The CDR3 totals 15 residues. Germline CDR1 and CDR2: LGHNA and YSLEER. The CDR3 loop reads CASSQGDRGTYEQYF. CDR3 DNA sequence: TGCGCCAGCAGCCAAGGGGACAGGGGGACTTACGAGCAGTACTTC.

The chain couples TRBV29-1 to TRBJ1-2; 7 nucleotides line up with TRBD1. J lost 0 bases, V lost 6 bases, and 1 base had no gene match. The length of the CDR3 is 12 residues. Germline V gene sequence: CDR1 SQVTM, CDR2 ANQGSEA. CDR3 DNA sequence: TGCAGCGTGGGGACAGCTAACTATGGCTACACCTTC. This codes for CSVGTANYGYTF.

The J gene is TRBJ1-2, the V gene TRBV28, with no clear D. The CDR3 loop spans 15 amino acids. The germline gives CDR1 MDHEN, CDR2 SYDVKM. The V and J ends lost 6 bases and 0 bases respectively, with 14 bases between them. The CDR3 DNA follows: TGTGCCAGCAGACGGAACAGAGAGACTAACTATGGCTACACCTTC. This sequence encodes CASRRNRETNYGYTF.

The rearrangement links TRBV6-1 to TRBJ2-2; TRBD2 agrees at 11 bases. CDR1 and CDR2 from the germline V gene are MNHNS and SASEGT. The CDR3 is 16 residues long. The J segment lost 5 bases and the V segment lost 1 base, leaving 3 bases of the junction unmatched. The CDR3 sequence: CASSEGLAGLTGELFF. In nucleotides, the CDR3 is TGTGCCAGCAGTGAAGGACTAGCGGGGTTAACCGGGGAGCTGTTTTTT.

This clone has a single count. The chain couples TRBV10-3 to TRBJ1-1; 8 nucleotides match TRBD1. CDR3 length equals 14 residues. Germline loops: CDR1 ENHRY, CDR2 SYGVKD. V dropped 6 bases and J dropped 1; count of bases not matched to a gene: 4. For the CDR3, the DNA is TGTGCCATCAGAGCTGGACAGGGGAACACTGAAGCTTTCTTT. Translated, it gives CAIRAGQGNTEAFF.